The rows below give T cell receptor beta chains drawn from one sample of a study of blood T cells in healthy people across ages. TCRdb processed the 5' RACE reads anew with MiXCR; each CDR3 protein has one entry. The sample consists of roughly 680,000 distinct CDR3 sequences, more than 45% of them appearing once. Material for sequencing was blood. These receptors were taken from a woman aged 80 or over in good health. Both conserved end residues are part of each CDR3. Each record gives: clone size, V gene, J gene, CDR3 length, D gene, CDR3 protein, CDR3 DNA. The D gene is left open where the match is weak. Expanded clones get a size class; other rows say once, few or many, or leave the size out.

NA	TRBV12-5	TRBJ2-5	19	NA	CASGLAPKFSGTHQETQYF	TGTGCTAGTGGTTTGGCCCCTAAGTTTAGCGGAACTCACCAAGAGACTCAGTACTTC
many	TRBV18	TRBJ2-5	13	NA	CASSPPGQETQYF	TGTGCCAGCTCTCCCCCAGGGCAAGAGACCCAGTACTTC
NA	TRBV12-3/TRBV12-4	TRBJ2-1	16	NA	CASSPRRGSSYNEQFF	TGTGCCAGCAGCCCCCGCCGGGGGAGCTCCTACAATGAGCAGTTCTTC
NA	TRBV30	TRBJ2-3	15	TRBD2	CAWSATTSATDTQYF	TGTGCCTGGAGTGCGACGACTAGCGCCACAGATACGCAGTATTTT
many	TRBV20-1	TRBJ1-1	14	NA	CSARVGGKNTEAFF	TGCAGTGCTAGAGTCGGGGGCAAGAACACTGAAGCTTTCTTT
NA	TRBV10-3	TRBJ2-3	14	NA	CATAESEISDTQYF	TGTGCCACCGCCGAGTCGGAAATTTCAGATACGCAGTATTTT
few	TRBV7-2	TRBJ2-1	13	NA	CASRSDSYNEQFF	TGTGCCAGCCGTTCGGACAGCTACAATGAGCAGTTCTTC
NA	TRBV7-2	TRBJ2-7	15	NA	CASSSQPGSYYEQYF	TGTGCCAGCAGCTCCCAACCGGGCAGTTACTACGAGCAGTACTTC
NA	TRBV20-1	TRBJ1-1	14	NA	CSARENWDPSEGFF	TGCAGTGCTAGAGAAAATTGGGACCCCAGTGAGGGTTTCTTT
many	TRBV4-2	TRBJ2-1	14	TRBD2	CASRERGEVNEQFF	TGTGCCAGCAGGGAGCGGGGGGAAGTAAATGAGCAGTTCTTC
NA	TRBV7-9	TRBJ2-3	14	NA	CASSQPLETDTQYF	TGTGCCAGCAGTCAACCTCTAGAGACAGATACGCAGTATTTT
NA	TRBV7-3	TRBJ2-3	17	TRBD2	CASSRSSGAVLTDTQYF	TGTGCCAGCAGCCGTAGTAGCGGGGCAGTATTGACAGATACGCAGTATTTT
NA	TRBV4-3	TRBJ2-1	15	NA	CASSQLSGQLNEQFF	TGCGCCAGCAGCCAGCTAAGTGGACAGTTGAATGAGCAGTTCTTC
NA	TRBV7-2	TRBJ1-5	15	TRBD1	CASSPWTGANQPQHF	TGTGCCAGCAGCCCGTGGACAGGGGCGAATCAGCCCCAGCATTTT
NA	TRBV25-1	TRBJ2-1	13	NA	CASTTSSYNEQFF	TGTGCCAGTACGACGAGCTCCTACAATGAGCAGTTCTTC
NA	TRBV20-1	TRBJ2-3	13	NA	CSAEASGTDTQYF	TGCAGTGCCGAGGCCTCGGGTACAGATACGCAGTATTTT
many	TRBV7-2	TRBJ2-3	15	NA	CASSRDRASTDTQYF	TGTGCCAGCAGCCGAGACAGAGCTAGCACAGATACGCAGTATTTT
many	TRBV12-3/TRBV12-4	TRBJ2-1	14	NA	CASIVGTGYNEQFF	TGTGCCAGCATAGTGGGGACGGGATACAATGAGCAGTTCTTC
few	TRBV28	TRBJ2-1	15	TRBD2	CASRLRAGGLSEQFF	TGTGCCAGCAGGCTCCGAGCGGGGGGCCTCTCCGAGCAGTTCTTC
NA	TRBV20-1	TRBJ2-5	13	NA	CSARPDFQETQYF	TGCAGTGCTAGACCAGACTTTCAAGAGACCCAGTACTTC
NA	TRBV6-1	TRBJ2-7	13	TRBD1	CASRPGTVYEQYF	TGTGCCAGCAGGCCTGGGACAGTCTACGAGCAGTACTTC
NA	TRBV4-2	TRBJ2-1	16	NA	CASSQDWFRGSNEQFF	TGTGCCAGCAGCCAAGACTGGTTCCGAGGTTCCAATGAGCAGTTCTTC
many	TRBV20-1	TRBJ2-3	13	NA	CSAKRISTDTQYF	TGCAGTGCTAAACGGATAAGCACAGATACGCAGTATTTT
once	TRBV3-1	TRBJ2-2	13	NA	CASNTGWTGELFF	TGTGCCAGCAACACAGGGTGGACCGGGGAGCTGTTTTTT
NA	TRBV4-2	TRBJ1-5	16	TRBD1	CASSHPGTGVDQPQHF	TGTGCCAGCAGCCATCCCGGGACAGGGGTCGATCAGCCCCAGCATTTT
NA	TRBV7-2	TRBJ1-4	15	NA	CASSPFPALPEKLFF	TGTGCCAGCAGCCCCTTCCCCGCATTGCCTGAAAAACTGTTTTTT
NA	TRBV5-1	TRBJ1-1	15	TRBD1	CASSTEGRGGTEAFF	TGCGCCAGCAGTACTGAGGGCAGGGGGGGCACTGAAGCTTTCTTT
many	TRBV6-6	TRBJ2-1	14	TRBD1	CAITDRGLTNEQFF	TGTGCCATAACGGACAGGGGGCTAACCAATGAGCAGTTCTTC
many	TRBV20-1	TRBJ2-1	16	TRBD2	CSASTSGRFSYNEQFF	TGCAGTGCTTCGACTAGCGGGAGGTTTTCCTACAATGAGCAGTTCTTC
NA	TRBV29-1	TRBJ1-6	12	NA	CSVVDAGGALHF	TGCAGCGTTGTTGACGCCGGGGGAGCCCTCCACTTT
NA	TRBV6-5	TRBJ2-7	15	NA	CASRRGADSSYEQYF	TGTGCCAGCAGACGTGGAGCGGATAGCTCCTACGAGCAGTACTTC
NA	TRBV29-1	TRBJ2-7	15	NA	CSVEDGARPTYEQYF	TGCAGCGTTGAAGATGGTGCCAGGCCTACCTACGAGCAGTACTTC
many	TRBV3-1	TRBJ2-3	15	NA	CASSQAWTSTDTQYF	TGTGCCAGCAGCCAAGCCTGGACTAGCACAGATACGCAGTATTTT
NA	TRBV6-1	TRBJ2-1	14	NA	CASSVAASGIEQFF	TGTGCCAGCAGTGTAGCGGCCTCGGGAATTGAGCAGTTCTTC
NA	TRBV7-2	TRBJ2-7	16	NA	CASSSWGGPSSYEQYF	TGTGCCAGCAGCTCCTGGGGGGGCCCGAGCTCCTACGAGCAGTACTTC
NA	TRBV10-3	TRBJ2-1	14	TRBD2	CAISLAGGHNEQFF	TGTGCCATCAGCCTAGCGGGGGGACACAATGAGCAGTTCTTC
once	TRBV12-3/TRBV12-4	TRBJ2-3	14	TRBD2	CASSRTRKSDTQYF	TGTGCCAGCAGTCGGACTAGAAAGTCAGATACGCAGTATTTT
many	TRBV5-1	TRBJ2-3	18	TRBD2	CASSAGTSVRYSTDTQYF	TGCGCCAGCAGCGCCGGGACTAGCGTCCGATACAGCACAGATACGCAGTATTTT
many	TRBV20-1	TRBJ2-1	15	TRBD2	CSASVPSGVYNEQFF	TGCAGTGCTAGTGTCCCTAGCGGGGTCTACAATGAGCAGTTCTTC
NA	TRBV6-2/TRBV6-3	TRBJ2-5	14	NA	CASTTAHGGRREYF	TGTGCCAGCACAACCGCCCATGGGGGGCGTCGGGAGTACTTC